These 27 T cell receptor beta chains share one sample of origin, sequenced in a study of T cells in Graves' hyperthyroidism and ophthalmopathy. It was RNA transcripts that yielded the amplified TCR beta CDR3 regions. During a first-round RT-PCR of the TCR CDR3, the HTBI primer set was used. TCRdb reprocessed the multiplex PCR reads via MiXCR and lists one record per CDR3 protein. This table has over 250,000 distinct CDR3 sequences, about 15% appearing once. Specimen: blood. The receptors derive from a woman aged 60-75 years with Graves' ophthalmopathy.

This clonotype was found many times. V is TRBV2 and J is TRBJ2-1; unclear D gene. The CDR3 has 14 amino acids. CDR1 and CDR2 (germline): SNHLY, FYNNEI. The V gene lost 3 bases and the J gene lost 8 bases, with 14 bases spanning the gap. The CDR3 loop is CASSDSLPSDEQFF. CDR3 bases: TGTGCCAGCAGTGACTCACTCCCCTCGGATGAGCAGTTCTTC.

V and J are TRBV15 and TRBJ1-6; TRBD1 matches 7 bases. Germline CDR1 LNHNV, CDR2 YYDKDF (reference sequence). V lost 8 bases, J lost 7 bases, and 5 bases stayed unmatched. The CDR3 extends over 13 amino acids. The CDR3 DNA follows: TGTGCCACCCGAGGGGGCAAGAATTCACCCCTCCACTTT. Amino acid sequence: CATRGGKNSPLHF.

The table lists this clonotype with many counts. V gene TRBV3-1 combines with J gene TRBJ2-2; TRBD2 aligns across 13 bases. The trim removed 4 bases at V and 8 bases at J, leaving 7 bases unmatched. The length of the CDR3 is 16 residues. The germline V gene has CDR1 LGHDT and CDR2 YNNKEL (reference sequence). The DNA for the CDR3 is TGTGCCAGCAGCCTGGGACTAGCGGGAAGACCAGGGGAGCTGTTTTTT. This translates into CASSLGLAGRPGELFF.

This clonotype was seen at least ten times. The rearrangement links TRBV7-9 to TRBJ2-1; 7 positions agree with TRBD2. The CDR3 sequence is 12 residues long. CDR1 and CDR2 (germline): SEHNR, FQNEAQ (reference sequence). Losses at the gene ends were 6 bases for V and 7 bases for J; bases not matched to a gene: 3. DNA of the CDR3: TGTGCCAGCAGGAACGGGGGGAATGAGCAGTTCTTC. This codes for CASRNGGNEQFF.

This clonotype turned up a few times. This chain connects TRBV3-1 to TRBJ1-5, with D unresolved. CDR3 size: 13 residues. Between the trimmed V and J ends, which lost 2 bases and 3 bases, there was a span of 5 bases. Germline lookup yields CDR1 LGHDT and CDR2 YNNKEL (reference sequence). The CDR3 spells CASSQMPNQPQHF. The CDR3 DNA is TGTGCCAGCAGCCAAATGCCCAATCAGCCCCAGCATTTT. Using reference TRBV3-1 and TRBJ1-5 for the parts outside the CDR3, the full variable domain is DTAVSQTPKYLVTQMGNDKSIKCEQNLGHDTMYWYKQDSKKFLKIMFSYNNKELIINETVPNRFSPKSPDKAHLNLHINSLELGDSAVYFCASSQMPNQPQHFGDGTRLSIL.

This clonotype was counted ten times or more. The chain combines TRBV6-1 with TRBJ2-7; 8 bases match TRBD1. The CDR3 consists of 16 residues. The V segment lost 5 bases and the J segment 2 bases; nucleotides outside the gene matches: 11. Germline CDR1 and CDR2: MNHNS and SASEGT. The CDR3 sequence: CASSFKARGLTYEQYF. DNA for the CDR3: TGTGCCAGCAGTTTCAAAGCCAGGGGGCTGACCTACGAGCAGTACTTC.

The count of this clonotype is one. CDR3 loop: CASSGGLAGNTDTQYF. The CDR3 coding sequence is TGTGCCAGCAGCGGGGGACTAGCGGGAAACACAGATACGCAGTATTTT. The V call is TRBV7-2, the J call TRBJ2-3; 13 bases align to TRBD2. Germline loops: CDR1 SGHTA, CDR2 FQGNSA. CDR3 length: 16 residues. The V and J ends lost 5 bases and 2 bases, in that order; junction bases with no gene match: 4.

This clonotype was seen at least ten times. The chain recombines TRBV6-2 or TRBV6-3 with TRBJ2-7; D unclear. V was trimmed by 7 bases and J by 0 bases, leaving 10 bases between them. The CDR3 spans 13 residues. The germline gives CDR1 MNHEY, CDR2 SVGEGT. CDR3 residues: CASNGQDSYEQYF. CDR3 sequence (DNA): TGTGCCAGCAACGGGCAGGACTCCTACGAGCAGTACTTC.

The chain couples TRBV5-1 to TRBJ2-1; D possibly corresponds to TRBD1 (5 bases). Germline V gene lookup returns CDR1 SGHRS and CDR2 YFSETQ. V was trimmed by 0 bases and J by 6 bases, leaving 13 bases between them. CDR3 size: 15 residues. CDR3 nucleotides: TGCGCCAGCAGCTTGGGGCAGGGCGGCGCCAATGAGCAGTTCTTC. Amino acid sequence: CASSLGQGGANEQFF.

The genes are TRBV4-3 and TRBJ1-4, with TRBD1 matching 11 bases. The germline CDR1 and CDR2 sequences are LGHNA and YSLEER. Losses at the gene ends were 0 bases for V and 6 bases for J; bases not matched to a gene: 3. The CDR3 length is 16 residues. The CDR3 spells CASSQEGTGGDEKLFF. DNA of the CDR3: TGCGCCAGCAGCCAAGAAGGGACAGGGGGTGATGAAAAACTGTTTTTT.

This chain links TRBV4-1 with TRBJ2-1; 12 nucleotides align to TRBD2. Per germline, CDR1 MGHRA and CDR2 YSYEKL. The V and J ends lost 4 bases and 0 bases, in that order; junction bases with no gene match: 4. The CDR3 extends over 17 amino acids. Written as DNA, the CDR3 is TGCGCCAGCAGCCTACTAGCGGGAGGAGGCTCCTACAATGAGCAGTTCTTC. It codes for CASSLLAGGGSYNEQFF.

This chain connects TRBV24-1 to TRBJ2-3; a weak D match, TRBD1 (5 bases). Germline V gene data show CDR1 as KGHDR and CDR2 as SFDVKD. Trimming removed 6 bases from V and 1 base from J, with 13 bases in between. This CDR3 spans 15 amino acids. CDR3 region: CATSPLQGGTDTQYF. The CDR3, as DNA: TGTGCCACCAGTCCTCTCCAGGGTGGCACAGATACGCAGTATTTT.

This clonotype has a count of ten or more. The chain joins TRBV3-1 to TRBJ1-2; 8 bases fit TRBD1. Germline-derived CDR1 and CDR2 are LGHDT and YNNKEL (reference sequence). V lost 4 bases and J lost 4; bases outside the gene matches: 14. The CDR3 totals 17 residues. The CDR3 protein is CASSPAGGRGLGYGYTF. Here the CDR3 DNA reads TGTGCCAGCAGCCCCGCCGGGGGCAGGGGGCTAGGCTATGGCTACACCTTC.

J is TRBJ1-1 and V is TRBV7-9, with D unclear. Trimming stripped 4 bases from V and 1 base from J, with 10 bases between. This CDR3 has 14 amino acids. The germline V gene encodes CDR1 SEHNR and CDR2 FQNEAQ (reference sequence). As DNA, the CDR3 is TGTGCCAGCAGCTCCATTAGGTGGAACACTGAAGCTTTCTTT. Amino acid sequence: CASSSIRWNTEAFF.

This clonotype was seen ten or more times. The gene calls are TRBV12-3 or TRBV12-4 and TRBJ2-7; D may be TRBD1 or TRBD2 (5 bases each). The CDR3 loop spans 14 amino acids. V was cut by 3 bases and J by 3 bases, with 12 bases left in between. Written as DNA, the CDR3 is TGTGCCAGCAGTTTCGGGTTGGGGGACTACGAGCAGTACTTC. It yields the protein CASSFGLGDYEQYF.

This clonotype was counted at least ten times. V is TRBV5-1 and J is TRBJ2-2; D is unresolved. CDR1 is SGHRS, CDR2 YFSETQ, per germline. The V and J ends lost 7 bases and 3 bases respectively, with 16 bases between them. There are 15 residues in the CDR3. The CDR3 sequence: CASRLSAPYTGELFF. The DNA of the CDR3 is TGCGCCAGCCGTCTTTCCGCTCCTTACACCGGGGAGCTGTTTTTT.

This clonotype was seen ten or more times. The V call is TRBV24-1, the J call TRBJ1-5; tentative D call: TRBD1 (5 bases). Germline V lookup: CDR1 KGHDR, CDR2 SFDVKD. The V and J ends lost 7 bases and 6 bases respectively, with 9 bases between them. There are 12 residues in the CDR3. The CDR3 DNA reads TGTGCCACCAGGGGAAGGGGTCAGCCCCAGCATTTT. This sequence encodes CATRGRGQPQHF.

The chain carries TRBV18 and TRBJ1-3; D unclear. Germline V gene sequence: CDR1 KGHSH, CDR2 LQKENI. V lost 2 bases, J lost 1 base, and 15 bases lay in between. This CDR3 region has 17 residues. CDR3 protein: CASSPERLRVSGNTIYF. The DNA for the CDR3 is TGTGCCAGCTCACCAGAGCGCTTGAGGGTTTCTGGAAACACCATATATTTT.

Of note for this clonotype: A much larger clone differs by one base, so this may be a read error. V usage is TRBV15 and J usage is TRBJ2-3; TRBD1 matches 8 bases. CDR3 size: 16 residues. Germline V gene sequence: CDR1 LNHNV, CDR2 YYDKDF (reference sequence). DNA for the CDR3: TGTGCCACCAGCAGAGATAACAGGGGGAGCACAGATACGCGGTATTTT. Amino acid sequence: CATSRDNRGSTDTRYF.

This clonotype occurred a few times. This rearrangement joins TRBV6-1 to TRBJ2-3, with unresolved D. The CDR3 totals 15 residues. V lost 6 bases to trimming and J lost 6 bases, with 19 bases between them. Germline CDR1 MNHNS, CDR2 SASEGT. This CDR3 reads CASRHGGFSADTQYF. Written as DNA, the CDR3 is TGTGCCAGCAGACACGGTGGGTTTTCGGCGGATACGCAGTATTTT.

This clonotype has only a few counts. The chain links TRBV4-3 to TRBJ2-7, with D perhaps matching TRBD1 (6 bases). The CDR3 is made up of 16 amino acids. Trimming stripped 1 base from V and 0 bases from J, with 13 bases between. Germline CDR1 and CDR2: LGHNA and YSLEER. Here the CDR3 DNA reads TGCGCCAGCAGCCAAGGGGACATCGCCCTCTCCTACGAGCAGTACTTC. Protein product: CASSQGDIALSYEQYF.

This clonotype was seen many times. This chain joins TRBV28 and TRBJ2-6; D unclear. CDR3 size: 13 residues. Germline V gene sequence: CDR1 MDHEN, CDR2 SYDVKM. The V end lost 6 bases, the J end lost 3 bases, and 6 bases lay between the germline ends. The CDR3 bases are TGTGCCAGCAGGGGGAATGGGGCCAACGTCCTGACTTTC. Amino acid sequence: CASRGNGANVLTF.

Worth noting for this clonotype: Given a much more abundant clone one base away, this may be a read error. The chain links TRBV20-1 to TRBJ2-1; maybe TRBD2 (5 bases). From germline, CDR1 is DFQATT and CDR2 SNEGSKA (reference sequence). The CDR3 spans 14 residues. The CDR3 is CSIGFGSAYNKQFF. The CDR3 bases are TGCAGCATTGGATTTGGTAGCGCATACAATAAGCAGTTCTTC.

This clonotype was detected ten times or more. The J gene is TRBJ2-5, the V gene TRBV24-1; 10 bases fit TRBD1. The V gene end was trimmed by 5 bases and the J gene end by 10 bases; junction bases not matched to a gene: 18. Per the germline V gene, CDR1 is KGHDR and CDR2 is SFDVKD. The CDR3 contains 17 residues. In DNA, the CDR3 is TGTGCCACCAGTGGTTTCCGACCCGGACAGGGGGAGGATCGCCAGTACTTC. This gives the protein CATSGFRPGQGEDRQYF.

This clonotype was detected ten times or more. The chain is built from TRBV9 and TRBJ2-2; tentatively, D is TRBD1 (5 bases). Trimming took 3 bases from V and 0 from J, leaving 9 bases between them. Germline CDR1 SGDLS, CDR2 YYNGEE. This CDR3 has 15 amino acids. CDR3 DNA sequence: TGTGCCAGCAGCGCACAGGTAACGAACACCGGGGAGCTGTTTTTT. This sequence encodes CASSAQVTNTGELFF.

This clonotype was recorded many times. This sequence joins TRBV9 and TRBJ1-6; tentatively, D is TRBD1 (5 bases). This CDR3 comprises 15 residues. From germline, CDR1 is SGDLS and CDR2 YYNGEE. The germline V and J ends were trimmed by 2 bases and 4 bases, with 10 bases remaining between them. The CDR3 coding sequence is TGTGCCAGCAGCGTTACGACAGAATATAATTCACCCCTCCACTTT. Protein product: CASSVTTEYNSPLHF.

This clonotype occurred many times. The rearrangement joins TRBV4-3 to TRBJ1-1; D uncertain. Trimming took 4 bases from V and 0 from J, leaving 12 bases between them. The length of the CDR3 is 15 residues. CDR1 is LGHNA, CDR2 YSLEER, per germline. The CDR3 reads CASSRVLWVNTEAFF. The CDR3 DNA reads TGCGCCAGCAGCCGAGTCTTGTGGGTGAACACTGAAGCTTTCTTT.